This entry concerns a single T cell receptor beta chain. Its matching antigen is unknown. The entry originates in a study of cytomegalovirus exposure and HLA in healthy donors. Findings and limits, study-wide: The authors listed 150 to 200 TCR beta chains as cytomegalovirus-associated. A later analysis found that most CMV-associated TCR beta chains appeared HLA-restricted.

Primers included in the PCR were 60 Vbeta and 13 Jbeta primers. Assay: immunoSEQ multiplex PCR; the TCRdb copy retains only in-frame clones and omits some. In the table there are 150,000 to 200,000 clones, 60% to 85% of which are singletons. Trimming took off 4 bases at V and 8 bases at J, with 15 bases between the two ends. The CDR3 length is 13 residues. Germline loops: CDR1 SGHNT, CDR2 YYREEE (reference sequence). Sequencing was carried out using PBMCs. The TCR was taken from a woman between 40 and 55 years old in good health and CMV-seronegative. The J gene is TRBJ1-2, the V gene TRBV5-4; D may be TRBD1 (5 bases). The CDR3 bases are TGTGCCAGCAGCCAGGGCGCTTCGGAGGGCTACACCTTC. It yields the protein CASSQGASEGYTF.